Shown below are 20 T cell receptor beta chains from a single sample sequenced in a study of blood T cell repertoires in COVID-19. Sequencing was performed with immunoSEQ multiplex PCR; in TCRdb, only in-frame clones are kept and a portion is missing. This sample carries 99,000 or so clones, 81% of them seen once, and the ten largest clones take less than 45%. The sample taken for sequencing was peripheral blood. These receptors were collected from an elderly man with acute or convalescent COVID-19.

The genes are TRBV27 and TRBJ1-2; tentatively, D is TRBD1 (5 bases). Germline lookup yields CDR1 MNHEY and CDR2 SMNVEV (reference sequence). The CDR3 consists of 18 residues. The germline V and J ends were trimmed by 0 bases and 4 bases, with 21 bases remaining between them. CDR3 region: CASSLSGGGRRRSYGYTF. The DNA of the CDR3 is TGTGCCAGCAGTTTATCCGGGGGGGGACGGCGCCGATCCTATGGCTACACCTTC.

V gene TRBV5-5 combines with J gene TRBJ2-7, with a weak D call TRBD1 (6 bases). V was trimmed by 1 base and J by 2 bases, leaving 16 bases between them. The CDR3 is 16 amino acids. Per the germline V gene, CDR1 is SGHKS and CDR2 is YYEKEE (reference sequence). For the CDR3, the DNA is TGTGCCAGCAGCTTGAAGAACCGGGACACCGCCTACGAGCAGTACTTC. This translates into CASSLKNRDTAYEQYF. Full variable domain (remainder filled in from reference TRBV5-5 and TRBJ2-7): DAGVTQSPTHLIKTRGQQVTLRCSPISGHKSVSWYQQVLGQGPQFIFQYYEKEERGRGNFPDRFSARQFPNYSSELNVNALLLGDSALYLCASSLKNRDTAYEQYFGPGTRLTVT.

This clone has only a few counts. The chain recombines TRBV7-8 with TRBJ1-2; a possible D gene is TRBD1 (5 bases). V was shortened by 5 bases and J by 3 bases, with 13 bases between the two germline ends. Germline CDR1 and CDR2: SGHVS and FQNEAQ. The CDR3 consists of 14 residues. The CDR3: CASSVTTVYYGYTF. The CDR3, as DNA: TGTGCCAGCAGCGTGACGACAGTATACTATGGCTACACCTTC. The whole variable domain, remainder taken from reference TRBV7-8 and TRBJ1-2, is GAGVSQSPRYKVAKRGQDVALRCDPISGHVSLFWYQQALGQGPEFLTYFQNEAQLDKSGLPSDRFFAERPEGSVSTLKIQRTQQEDSAVYLCASSVTTVYYGYTFGSGTRLTVV.

The chain combines TRBV4-1 with TRBJ2-2, with D perhaps TRBD2 (7 bases). This CDR3 spans 14 amino acids. Germline values: CDR1 MGHRA, CDR2 YSYEKL. V was shortened by 0 bases and J by 12 bases, with 14 bases between the two germline ends. The CDR3 bases are TGCGCCAGCAGCCAAGATAAGGGGGGGCGCAAGCTGTTTTTT. Protein: CASSQDKGGRKLFF.

This clone was picked up one time. CDR3 sequence reads: CASSLDSPGQPSEAFF. CDR3 nucleotide sequence: TGCGCCAGCAGCTTAGACTCACCGGGACAGCCGTCTGAAGCTTTCTTT. The chain uses TRBV5-1 and TRBJ1-1; 7 positions agree with TRBD1. CDR3 length: 16 amino acids. The trim removed 2 bases at V and 6 bases at J, leaving 13 bases unmatched. The germline V gene encodes CDR1 SGHRS and CDR2 YFSETQ.

The chain uses TRBV7-9 and TRBJ1-3, with D possibly TRBD1 on 5 matching bases. Looked up from germline, CDR1 is SEHNR and CDR2 is FQNEAQ (reference sequence). V lost 1 base and J lost 0, with 13 bases in between. This CDR3 is 17 amino acids long. The CDR3, as DNA: TGTGCCAGCAGCTTAGTCGGCTGGGACTCCTCTGGAAACACCATATATTTT. It is translated as CASSLVGWDSSGNTIYF.

V usage is TRBV7-2 and J usage is TRBJ2-5; perhaps TRBD2 as D (7 bases). Between the trimmed V and J ends, which lost 6 bases and 4 bases, there was a span of 15 bases. CDR1 and CDR2 (germline): SGHTA, FQGNSA. The CDR3 has 14 amino acids. This CDR3 is CASSRKGGGETQYF. In nucleotides, the CDR3 is TGTGCCAGCAGTCGGAAGGGAGGGGGAGAGACCCAGTACTTC.

The J gene is TRBJ1-1, the V gene TRBV25-1; TRBD1 might be the D (6 bases). Germline V gene data show CDR1 as MGHDK and CDR2 as SYGVNS. The CDR3 covers 15 residues. V shed 3 bases and J shed 1 base, with 12 bases lying between them. In DNA form, the CDR3 reads TGTGCCAGCAGTGACCCCCAGGGGACGAACACTGAAGCTTTCTTT. Protein: CASSDPQGTNTEAFF.

In this sample, this clone turned up once. This chain uses TRBV11-2 with TRBJ2-1, with 9 bases matching TRBD2. V was clipped by 4 bases and J by 0 bases; unmatched bases: 4. The CDR3 has 16 residues. CDR1 and CDR2 (germline): SGHAT, FQNNGV. In nucleotides, the CDR3 is TGTGCCAGCAGCTCTCAAGCGGGAGGCTCCTACAATGAGCAGTTCTTC. Translated: CASSSQAGGSYNEQFF.

The chain uses TRBV6-5 and TRBJ2-5; D uncertain. This CDR3 contains 13 residues. Looked up from germline, CDR1 is MNHEY and CDR2 is SVGAGI. The ends were cut back, 5 bases at V and 0 bases at J, with 7 bases in the middle. CDR3 region: CASSKQYQETQYF. CDR3 nucleotide sequence: TGTGCCAGCAGTAAGCAATACCAAGAGACCCAGTACTTC.

The chain recombines TRBV10-3 with TRBJ2-7, with a weak D call TRBD1 (5 bases). The CDR3 length is 15 residues. The ends were cut back, 0 bases at V and 3 bases at J, with 12 bases in the middle. Germline V gene lookup returns CDR1 ENHRY and CDR2 SYGVKD. In DNA, the CDR3 is TGTGCCATCAGTGAGTCGACAGATCACGGCTACGAGCAGTACTTC. The encoded protein is CAISESTDHGYEQYF.

This rearrangement joins TRBV18 to TRBJ2-7; 9 bases line up with TRBD1. Germline assignment: CDR1 KGHSH and CDR2 LQKENI. This CDR3 spans 20 amino acids. V was clipped by 2 bases and J by 6 bases; unmatched bases: 23. The CDR3 reads CASSPYAKGQGQTDRGEQYF. The CDR3 DNA follows: TGTGCCAGCTCACCATATGCAAAGGGACAGGGCCAAACCGACCGGGGCGAGCAGTACTTC.

The chain carries TRBV7-9 and TRBJ2-3; the match to TRBD2 covers 7 bases. Germline loops: CDR1 SEHNR, CDR2 FQNEAQ (reference sequence). There are 15 residues in the CDR3. V lost 5 bases to trimming and J lost 1 base; unmatched junction nucleotides: 6. This chain's CDR3 is CASSPREDGTDTQYF. Here the CDR3 DNA reads TGTGCCAGCAGCCCCCGGGAGGATGGCACAGATACGCAGTATTTT.

The chain carries TRBV18 and TRBJ2-2; 7 bases align to TRBD1. This CDR3 comprises 15 residues. CDR1 is KGHSH, CDR2 LQKENI, per germline. The junction had 8 bases not matched to a gene; V was cut back by 6 bases and J by 4 bases. Here the CDR3 reads CASSLGTVGTGELFF. The CDR3 DNA sequence: TGTGCCAGCTCCCTCGGGACAGTCGGCACCGGGGAGCTGTTTTTT. Filled out from reference TRBV18 and TRBJ2-2, the complete variable domain reads NAGVMQNPRHLVRRRGQEARLRCSPMKGHSHVYWYRQLPEEGLKFMVYLQKENIIDESGMPKERFSAEFPKEGPSILRIQQVVRGDSAAYFCASSLGTVGTGELFFGEGSRLTVL.

The chain couples TRBV27 to TRBJ1-1, with D perhaps TRBD1 (5 bases). This CDR3 comprises 13 residues. Trimming removed 6 bases at V and 5 bases at J, with 13 bases between. Germline V gives CDR1 MNHEY, CDR2 SMNVEV (reference sequence). In DNA form, the CDR3 reads TGTGCCAGCAGCTCCTTCGGGGGGACTGAAGCTTTCTTT. Its translation: CASSSFGGTEAFF.

The chain joins TRBV30 to TRBJ1-1; D call uncertain. CDR3 length: 11 amino acids. Trimming took off 1 base at V and 8 bases at J, with 8 bases between the two ends. CDR1 is GTSNPN and CDR2 is SVGIG in the germline V gene (reference sequence). The CDR3 DNA follows: TGTGCCTGGAGTGCGGAGTGGGAAGCTTTCTTT. This sequence encodes CAWSAEWEAFF.

The V and J genes are TRBV27 and TRBJ1-1, with D possibly matching TRBD1 (6 bases). This CDR3 has 16 amino acids. Trimming took 5 bases from V and 5 from J, leaving 21 bases between them. CDR1 MNHEY and CDR2 SMNVEV come from the germline V gene (reference sequence). CDR3 nucleotides: TGTGCCAGCAGTGCGACAGGAGGTGAACAGAATACTGAAGCTTTCTTT. Residues: CASSATGGEQNTEAFF.

This clone has more than one count but fewer than ten. The rearrangement joins TRBV6-1 to TRBJ2-3; a weak D match, TRBD1 (5 bases). With 7 bases removed from V and 0 bases from J, the gap between germline ends came to 11 bases. Germline V gene sequence: CDR1 MNHNS, CDR2 SASEGT. CDR3 length equals 14 residues. CDR3 DNA: TGTGCCAGCAAGATGGGGCGTAGCACAGATACGCAGTATTTT. Its protein product is CASKMGRSTDTQYF.

This clone showed up many times. This chain joins TRBV27 and TRBJ1-6; TRBD1 might be the D (5 bases). CDR3 length: 13 amino acids. V dropped 8 bases and J dropped 10 bases, with 15 bases sitting between them. CDR1 and CDR2 (germline): MNHEY, SMNVEV (reference sequence). The CDR3 sequence: CASGLGRGSPLHF. CDR3 in DNA: TGTGCCAGCGGCCTGGGGCGGGGGTCACCCCTCCACTTT.

This chain joins TRBV5-1 and TRBJ2-5; 13 bases are a match to TRBD2. The CDR3 spans 16 residues. Unmatched junction bases numbered 5, after V lost 4 bases and J lost 2 bases. CDR1 and CDR2 from the germline V gene are SGHRS and YFSETQ. The CDR3: CASSPGLAGQQETQYF. CDR3 in DNA: TGCGCCAGCAGCCCGGGACTAGCGGGGCAGCAAGAGACCCAGTACTTC. Looking up the rest from reference TRBV5-1 and TRBJ2-5 gives the full variable domain: KAGVTQTPRYLIKTRGQQVTLSCSPISGHRSVSWYQQTPGQGLQFLFEYFSETQRNKGNFPGRFSGRQFSNSRSEMNVSTLELGDSALYLCASSPGLAGQQETQYFGPGTRLLVL.